Described below is a single T cell receptor beta chain sequence and its context. As yet, its antigen is unknown. This entry belongs to a study of radiotherapy plus CTLA-4 blockade in lung cancer. Across the whole study: Across the patients, objective responses occurred in about 19%, and disease control in approximately 30%. The study's findings and limits: Expansion of tumor-derived TCR clones was observed in blood after radiotherapy plus ipilimumab. Per reports, early blood T cell clone dynamics, plus interferon-beta, forecast response most strongly.

Assay used: immunoSEQ multiplex PCR; TCRdb lists only in-frame clones, some missing. The table has 90,000 to 100,000 clones, 80% to 90% seen once. People whose metastatic non-small-cell lung cancer was chemo-refractory got focal radiation along with CTLA-4 blockade by ipilimumab. V was shortened by 4 bases and J by 4 bases, with 14 bases between the two germline ends. The CDR3 has 14 amino acids. Germline CDR1 is SGHRS and CDR2 is YFSETQ. The specimen comprised peripheral blood, sampled from a patient treated with radiotherapy plus ipilimumab. The source is a human donor with non-small cell lung cancer that progressed on radiotherapy plus ipilimumab. The V gene is TRBV5-1, the J gene TRBJ1-1; the D is unclear. As DNA, the CDR3 is TGCGCCAGCAGCCCCCGAAGAGGATTCACTGAAGCTTTCTTT. This sequence encodes CASSPRRGFTEAFF.